A selection of T cell receptor beta chains follows, all from one sample in a study of blood T cell repertoires in COVID-19. The protocol was immunoSEQ multiplex PCR, while the TCRdb copy is restricted to in-frame clones and leaves out a portion. Seen here are 40,000 to 50,000 clones, 86% observed once, and the top ten hold about 5%. What was sequenced was peripheral blood. The receptors derive from a man in his forties or fifties with active COVID-19. CDR3s include the opening cysteine and the closing phenylalanine or tryptophan.

V gene: TRBV6-5
CDR3 protein: CASSATGSGEQFF

V gene: TRBV6-5
CDR3 protein: CASSSFGRGNTEAFF

V gene: TRBV18
CDR3 protein: CASSPPGLAGYNEQFF

V gene: TRBV11-3
CDR3 protein: CASSRGTSGVYNEQFF

V gene: TRBV30
CDR3 protein: CAWSSGGGVADTQYF

V gene: TRBV11-2
CDR3 protein: CASSSQNHEQFF

V gene: TRBV7-6
CDR3 protein: CASSPARLGTNTQYF

V gene: TRBV14
CDR3 protein: CASSSRDRDYIGELFF

V gene: TRBV6-6
CDR3 protein: CASNDEGLAINEQYF

V gene: TRBV18
CDR3 protein: CASSTLPSGSQETQYF

V gene: TRBV5-4
CDR3 protein: CASKSTPLTDTQYF

V gene: TRBV7-9
CDR3 protein: CASSSRNPNYGYTF

V gene: TRBV10-2
CDR3 protein: CASSEYRERAFF

V gene: TRBV21-1
CDR3 protein: CASSAPGTANRTEAFF

V gene: TRBV7-9
CDR3 protein: CASSSDAGTGLDGYTF

V gene: TRBV10-3
CDR3 protein: CAISELGDSNQPQHF